What follows is one TCR beta chain and its context. Which antigen it targets is not known. There are no base qualities to consult, and no much larger clone falls within one base. The germline V gene specifies SGHDT as CDR1 and YYEEEE as CDR2. Including cysteine and phenylalanine, the CDR3 has 15 amino acids. CDR3 DNA is the only sequence kept; it has 45 bases, read in frame from the first base. The junction carries 15 bases between V and J, which are trimmed by 5 bases and 0 bases respectively. The entry originates in a study of shared clonotypes between healthy human individuals (dated by TCRdb to 2020 to 2021). With respect to the entire study: The cohort included a few men and a couple of women between 18 and 49 years of age. To estimate repertoire size and how much clonotype sharing occurs between individuals, the study deeply sequenced the blood TCR repertoires of a handful of healthy adults. For each donor, CD4 naive and CD4 memory were each run on three plates, CD8 naive on two plates, and CD8 memory on one plate. Between about 0.85 and 9.5 billion PBMCs per donor were obtained by leukapheresis. To increase sequencing depth and limit assay-specific biases, TCR repertoire library preparation and sequencing were carried out by different laboratories using diverse techniques.

Using the deep immunoSEQ assay, TCR CDR3 regions were amplified from genomic DNA by multiplex PCR. For each cell subset, the extracted genomic DNA was distributed evenly across all wells of several immunoSEQ 96-well plates, and each plate served as one replicate. For sorted subsets, around 200 ng genomic DNA, equal to some 28,000 T cell genomes, was loaded into each replicate PCR. Purified libraries were quantified with a Qubit 3.0 fluorometer, sized on a Bioanalyzer 2100, and re-quantified with the KAPA Library Quantification kit. Every immunoSEQ 96-well plate was sequenced on a separate single-read 150-cycle Illumina NextSeq 550 flow cell. Per the source publication's procedure: The immunoSEQ output contained only junctional sequences without quality scores, so filtering could not match that applied to full-length reads. To assign V/J genes and CDR3, sequences were annotated using PyIR, a Python wrapper for IgBLAST v1.9, with IMGT germline references. Reads were filtered out if the reads had weak V/J assignments (E-value above 1e-6), no CDR3, stop codons, out-of-frame junctions, or ambiguous translated residues. V3J clonotypes were defined as sequences sharing the same inferred V gene, J gene, and CDR3 amino acid sequence. The percentage overlap between two repertoires was calculated by dividing the number of shared unique clonotypes by the size of the smaller repertoire. Richness of each repertoire was evaluated using RTK rarefaction, the Chao1 estimator, and Recon v2.1 estimates of unobserved clonotypes. Generation probabilities for all TCRbeta clonotypes obtained by the gDNA method from four donors were computed using OLGA. The clones in this table, taken by TCRdb from immuneACCESS, are in-frame only. Not every clone is retained; where verified, under half of the shortfall comes from an unresolved V gene, and the cause of the rest is unknown. V, J and clone size were drawn from that table, and D and trimming were deduced from the DNA. The sample records almost 700,000 clones, approximately 90% of which are singletons. The biggest ten clones account for approximately 22% of the sample.

CD8 naive samples consisted of CD45RO-negative cells that were positively selected for CCR7, yielding a CD45RA+CCR7+ population without TemRA cells. The donors were healthy, HIV-negative adults who had no recently reported acute infections or vaccinations. Every donor was a Caucasian adult residing in Nashville, Tennessee, USA. Blood was collected by leukapheresis, and PBMCs were isolated by Ficoll-Histopaque density gradient centrifugation and then cryopreserved in liquid nitrogen vapor phase. Purity and quantity of every magnetically sorted T cell population were checked by analytical flow cytometry. Genomic DNA was isolated from every sorted fraction and measured by UV absorbance on a Nanodrop 2000c. Study-level results and caveats: Compared with non-shared clonotypes, clonotypes shared by all four sorted-subset donors had higher generation probabilities. Even with the large sequencing depth, rarefaction of the sorted-subset datasets indicated that sequencing was incomplete. Pairwise subsampling indicated that sequencing depth was expected to affect the degree of clonotype sharing among donors. Sharing across several donors was observed for approximately 4.6% of naive CD4, under 4% of naive CD8, 2% to 2.5% of memory CD4, and roughly 0.4% of memory CD8 clonotypes. Because the study included a small number of donors, the genetic and exposure-history diversity represented was limited. Only blood was sampled, and tissue TCR repertoires likely differ from those in blood. Naive subsets generally had larger estimated clonotype richness than memory subsets did.

The sequenced sample was naive CD8+ T cells sorted from blood. Sample cell subset or site, as interpreted from the label and publication: CD45RA+CCR7+. The receptor was derived from a man under 40 in good health. Recombination connected TRBV5-6 to TRBJ2-7; no D gene is confidently identified. In nucleotides, the sequence is TGTGCCAGCAGTCAAAATGGAAAAAGCTCCTACGAGCAGTACTTC. Its translation is CASSQNGKSSYEQYF.